These 6 T cell receptor beta chains were all obtained from the same sample, sequenced in a study of shared clonotypes between healthy human individuals. The assay was immunoSEQ multiplex PCR, and TCRdb's table has in-frame clones only and misses some. The sample lists around 510,000 clones; approximately 95% were seen once. The sequenced sample was naive CD4+ T cells sorted from blood. Indicated subset: CD45RA+ positively selected. Every receptor here comes from a woman younger than 45 in good health.

CDR3 amino acids: CASSLRARGEQYF. The CDR3 nucleotides are TGTGCCAGCAGCTTGAGGGCAAGAGGGGAGCAGTACTTC. The V and J genes are TRBV5-4 and TRBJ2-7; D might be TRBD2 (5 bases). Trimming took off 1 base at V and 7 bases at J, with 12 bases between the two ends. Per germline, CDR1 SGHNT and CDR2 YYREEE (reference sequence). The CDR3 spans 13 residues.

This chain connects TRBV27 to TRBJ2-2, with unresolved D. The CDR3 contains 12 residues. Germline CDR1 MNHEY, CDR2 SMNVEV (reference sequence). V gave up 7 bases and J gave up 8 bases, with 11 bases separating them. Here the CDR3 reads CASKMVPGELFF. DNA of the CDR3: TGTGCCAGCAAAATGGTACCAGGGGAGCTGTTTTTT.

The CDR3 nucleotides read TGTGCCAGCAGTGGGTGGACAAACCTCAATGAAAAACTGTTTTTT. Translation gives CASSGWTNLNEKLFF. The chain links TRBV28 to TRBJ1-4, with D possibly being TRBD1 (5 bases). Germline CDR1 reads MDHEN; CDR2 reads SYDVKM. V lost 5 bases, J lost 5 bases, and 15 bases lay in between. The CDR3 length is 15 residues.

The rearrangement uses TRBV7-2 and TRBJ2-7; D unresolved. Germline loops: CDR1 SGHTA, CDR2 FQGNSA. The CDR3 length is 14 residues. V was pared by 2 bases and J by 3 bases, with 11 bases between. CDR3 region: CASSLLGFNYEQYF. Here the CDR3 DNA reads TGTGCCAGCAGCTTACTCGGATTTAACTACGAGCAGTACTTC.

The CDR3 protein is CASSPNTGEQFF. CDR3 in DNA: TGTGCCAGCAGTCCAAACACGGGTGAGCAGTTCTTC. The chain joins TRBV28 to TRBJ2-1; unclear D gene. The CDR3 consists of 12 residues. Trimming stripped 5 bases from V and 9 bases from J, with 11 bases between. Germline assignment: CDR1 MDHEN and CDR2 SYDVKM.

The chain uses TRBV21-1 and TRBJ2-4; the table's D call TRBD2 went unverified against the DNA. TRBV21-1 is given as a pseudogene. The CDR3 covers 9 residues. The CDR3 nucleotides are TGTGCCAGCACTAGGATCAGGTACTTC. It is translated as CASTRIRYF.